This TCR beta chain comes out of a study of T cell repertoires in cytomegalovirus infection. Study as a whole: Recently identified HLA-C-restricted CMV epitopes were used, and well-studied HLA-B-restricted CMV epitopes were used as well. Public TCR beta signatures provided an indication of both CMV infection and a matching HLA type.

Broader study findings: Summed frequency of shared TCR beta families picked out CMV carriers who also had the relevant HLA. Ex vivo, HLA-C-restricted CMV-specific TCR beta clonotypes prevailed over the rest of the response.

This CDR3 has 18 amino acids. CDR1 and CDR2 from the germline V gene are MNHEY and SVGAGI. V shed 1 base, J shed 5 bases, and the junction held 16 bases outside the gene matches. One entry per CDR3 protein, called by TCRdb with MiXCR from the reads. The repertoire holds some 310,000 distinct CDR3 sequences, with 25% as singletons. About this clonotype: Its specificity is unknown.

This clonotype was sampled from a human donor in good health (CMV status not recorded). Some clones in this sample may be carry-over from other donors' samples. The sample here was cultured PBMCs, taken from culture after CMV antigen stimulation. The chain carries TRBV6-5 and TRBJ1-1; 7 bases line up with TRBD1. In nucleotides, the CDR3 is TGTGCCAGCAGTTACTTCGAGACAAGACGACAGGGAATAACTGAAGCTTTCTTT. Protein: CASSYFETRRQGITEAFF.